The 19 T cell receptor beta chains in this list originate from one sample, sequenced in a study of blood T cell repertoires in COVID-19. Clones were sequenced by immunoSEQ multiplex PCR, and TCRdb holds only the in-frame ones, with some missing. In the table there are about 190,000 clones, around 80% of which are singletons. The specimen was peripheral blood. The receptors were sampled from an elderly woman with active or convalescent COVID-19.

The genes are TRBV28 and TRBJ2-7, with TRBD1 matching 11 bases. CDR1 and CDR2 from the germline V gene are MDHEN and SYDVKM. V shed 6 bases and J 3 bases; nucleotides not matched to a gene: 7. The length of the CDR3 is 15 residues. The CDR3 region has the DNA TGTGCCAGCAGCCTTCCGGGGACAGGGGGCTACGAGCAGTACTTC. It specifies CASSLPGTGGYEQYF.

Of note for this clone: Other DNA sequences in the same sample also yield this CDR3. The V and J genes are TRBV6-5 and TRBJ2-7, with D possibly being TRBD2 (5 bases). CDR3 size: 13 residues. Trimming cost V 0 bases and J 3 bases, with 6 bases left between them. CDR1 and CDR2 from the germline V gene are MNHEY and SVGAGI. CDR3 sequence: CASSYSRGYEQYF. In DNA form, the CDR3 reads TGTGCCAGCAGTTACTCTCGGGGCTACGAGCAGTACTTC.

CDR3 coding DNA: TGTGCCAGCAGCAGGGGGTGGGAGACCCAGTACTTC. Translating it yields CASSRGWETQYF. The V and J genes are TRBV7-2 and TRBJ2-5; D might be TRBD1 (6 bases). The CDR3 spans 12 residues. Germline V gives CDR1 SGHTA, CDR2 FQGNSA. V was shortened by 5 bases and J by 5 bases, with 9 bases between the two germline ends.

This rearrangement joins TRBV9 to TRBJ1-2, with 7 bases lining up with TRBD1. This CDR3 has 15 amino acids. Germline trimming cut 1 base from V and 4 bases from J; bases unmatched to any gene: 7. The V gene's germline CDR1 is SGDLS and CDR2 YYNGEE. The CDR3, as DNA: TGTGCCAGCAGCGTATCCACAGGGGCGGCCTATGGCTACACCTTC. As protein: CASSVSTGAAYGYTF.

The CDR3 nucleotides read TGCGCCAGCAGCCGGACAGGGGGCCAATTTACCTCTGGGGCCAACGTCCTGACTTTC. This codes for CASSRTGGQFTSGANVLTF. The chain recombines TRBV5-1 with TRBJ2-6, with 11 bases identical to TRBD1. The germline V gene has CDR1 SGHRS and CDR2 YFSETQ. The CDR3 is made up of 19 amino acids. The V segment lost 4 bases and the J segment 0 bases; nucleotides outside the gene matches: 9.

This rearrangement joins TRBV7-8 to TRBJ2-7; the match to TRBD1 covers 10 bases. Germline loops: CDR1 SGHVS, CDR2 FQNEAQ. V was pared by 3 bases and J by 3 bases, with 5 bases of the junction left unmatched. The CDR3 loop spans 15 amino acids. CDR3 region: CASSFWTGGDYEQYF. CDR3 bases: TGTGCCAGCAGCTTCTGGACAGGGGGGGACTACGAGCAGTACTTC. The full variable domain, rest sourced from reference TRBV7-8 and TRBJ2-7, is GAGVSQSPRYKVAKRGQDVALRCDPISGHVSLFWYQQALGQGPEFLTYFQNEAQLDKSGLPSDRFFAERPEGSVSTLKIQRTQQEDSAVYLCASSFWTGGDYEQYFGPGTRLTVT.

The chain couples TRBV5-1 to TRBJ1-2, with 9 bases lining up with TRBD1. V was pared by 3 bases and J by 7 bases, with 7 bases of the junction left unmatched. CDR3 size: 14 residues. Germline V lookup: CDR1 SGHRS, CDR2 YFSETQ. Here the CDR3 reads CASSSNRGQGGYTF. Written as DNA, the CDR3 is TGCGCCAGCAGCTCGAACAGGGGGCAAGGTGGCTACACCTTC.

CDR3 coding DNA: TGTGCCAGCAGCTTCAATAGACATTCCTCTGGAAACACCATATATTTT. Its translation: CASSFNRHSSGNTIYF. The chain carries TRBV5-5 and TRBJ1-3; D is unresolved. The V end lost 2 bases, the J end lost 0 bases, and 12 bases lay between the germline ends. Looked up from germline, CDR1 is SGHKS and CDR2 is YYEKEE (reference sequence). There are 16 residues in the CDR3.

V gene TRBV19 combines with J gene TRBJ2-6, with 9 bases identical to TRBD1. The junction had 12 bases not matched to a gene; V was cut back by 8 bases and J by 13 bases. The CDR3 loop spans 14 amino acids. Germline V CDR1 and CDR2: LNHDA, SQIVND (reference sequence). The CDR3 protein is CASGPGQGFGVLTF. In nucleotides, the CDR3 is TGTGCCAGTGGTCCGGGACAGGGTTTCGGGGTCCTGACTTTC.

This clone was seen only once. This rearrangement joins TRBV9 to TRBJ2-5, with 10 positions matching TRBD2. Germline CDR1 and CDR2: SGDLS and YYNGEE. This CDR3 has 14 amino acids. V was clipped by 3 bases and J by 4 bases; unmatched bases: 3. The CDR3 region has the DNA TGTGCCAGCAGCGCCATAGCGGGGGGAGAGACCCAGTACTTC. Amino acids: CASSAIAGGETQYF.

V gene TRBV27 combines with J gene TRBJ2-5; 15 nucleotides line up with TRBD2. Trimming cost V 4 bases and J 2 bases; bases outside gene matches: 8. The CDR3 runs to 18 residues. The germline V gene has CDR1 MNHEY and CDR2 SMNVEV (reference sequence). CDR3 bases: TGTGCCAGCAGTTCGGGACTAGCGGGGGGCCCCCAACAAGAGACCCAGTACTTC. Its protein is CASSSGLAGGPQQETQYF.

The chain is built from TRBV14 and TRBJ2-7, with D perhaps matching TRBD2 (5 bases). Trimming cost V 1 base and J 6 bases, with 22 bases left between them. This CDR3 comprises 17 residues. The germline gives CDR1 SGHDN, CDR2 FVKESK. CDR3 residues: CASSQVAGVAIWSEQYF. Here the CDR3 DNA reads TGTGCCAGCAGCCAAGTTGCCGGGGTGGCGATATGGTCCGAGCAGTACTTC.

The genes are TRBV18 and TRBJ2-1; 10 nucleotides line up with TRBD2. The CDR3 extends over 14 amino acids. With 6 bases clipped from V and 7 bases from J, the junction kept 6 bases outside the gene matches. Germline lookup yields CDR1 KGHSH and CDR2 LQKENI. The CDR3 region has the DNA TGTGCCAGCTCGCCGCTAGCGGGGGATAATGAGCAGTTCTTC. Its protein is CASSPLAGDNEQFF.

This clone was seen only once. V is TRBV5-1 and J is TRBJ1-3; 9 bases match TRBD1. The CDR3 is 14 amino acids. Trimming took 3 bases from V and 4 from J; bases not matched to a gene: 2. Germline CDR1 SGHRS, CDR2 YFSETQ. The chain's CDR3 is CASSSGTGGNTIYF. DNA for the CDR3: TGCGCCAGCAGCTCCGGGACAGGGGGAAACACCATATATTTT.

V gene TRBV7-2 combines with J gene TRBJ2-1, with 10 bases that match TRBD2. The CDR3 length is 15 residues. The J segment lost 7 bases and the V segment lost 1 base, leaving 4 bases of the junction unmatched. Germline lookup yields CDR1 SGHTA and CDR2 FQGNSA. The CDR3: CASSLDSGGRNEQFF. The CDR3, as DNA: TGTGCCAGCAGCTTAGATAGCGGGGGGCGGAATGAGCAGTTCTTC.

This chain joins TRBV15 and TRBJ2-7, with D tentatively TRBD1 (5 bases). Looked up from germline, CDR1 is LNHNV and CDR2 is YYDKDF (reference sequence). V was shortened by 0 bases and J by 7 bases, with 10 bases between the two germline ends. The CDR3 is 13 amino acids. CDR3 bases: TGTGCCACCAGCAGAGATAGGGGTTGGGAGCAGTACTTC. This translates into CATSRDRGWEQYF.

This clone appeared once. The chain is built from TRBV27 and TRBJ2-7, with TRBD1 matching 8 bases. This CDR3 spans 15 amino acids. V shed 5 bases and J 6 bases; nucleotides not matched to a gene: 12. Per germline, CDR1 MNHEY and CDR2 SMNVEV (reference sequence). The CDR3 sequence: CASSPLLGTGGEQYF. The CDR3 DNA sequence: TGTGCCAGCAGTCCCTTATTGGGTACAGGGGGCGAGCAGTACTTC.

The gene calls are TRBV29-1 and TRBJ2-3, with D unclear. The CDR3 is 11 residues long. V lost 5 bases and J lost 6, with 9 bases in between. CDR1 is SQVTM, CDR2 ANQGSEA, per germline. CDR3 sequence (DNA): TGCAGCGTTCCGGCCGGGGATACGCAGTATTTT. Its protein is CSVPAGDTQYF.

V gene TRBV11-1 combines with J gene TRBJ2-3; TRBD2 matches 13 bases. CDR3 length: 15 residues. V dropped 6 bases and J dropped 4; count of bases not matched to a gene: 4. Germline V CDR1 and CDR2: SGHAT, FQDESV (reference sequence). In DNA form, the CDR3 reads TGTGCCAGCAGGAGACTAGCGGGGGGTTCAGATACGCAGTATTTT. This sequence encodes CASRRLAGGSDTQYF.